These 15 T cell receptor beta chains were sequenced from one sample in a study of CD8+CD57+ T cells in acquired aplastic anemia. The TCR beta profiling, which covered VDJ combination and CDR3 sequence, was carried out using genomic DNA as the template. TCRdb re-derived calls from the reads in MiXCR, one entry per CDR3 protein. Among about 160,000 distinct CDR3 sequences, roughly 48% were seen once, and the ten largest hold approximately 3%. Only patients with CD8+CD57+ cell expansion on flow cytometry were chosen for sequencing. Sequencing was performed on sorted CD4+, CD8+, or CD8+CD57+ T cells (not recorded which) from PBMCs. The receptors derive from a human donor with aplastic anemia.

This clonotype was detected only a few times. The chain recombines TRBV6-2 or TRBV6-3 with TRBJ1-2; tentatively, D is TRBD1 (6 bases). V lost 6 bases, J lost 3 bases, and 14 bases lay in between. This CDR3 spans 14 amino acids. Germline CDR1 is MNHEY and CDR2 is SVGEGT. This CDR3 reads CASRFSGQHYGYTF. In DNA form, the CDR3 reads TGTGCCAGCAGGTTCTCGGGACAACACTATGGCTACACCTTC.

A single count supports this clonotype. This chain links TRBV24-1 with TRBJ1-5; no clear D. The CDR3 is made up of 11 amino acids. Deletions cut 4 bases from V and 9 bases from J, with 6 bases between. From germline, CDR1 is KGHDR and CDR2 SFDVKD. CDR3 loop: CATSDGRPQHF. The CDR3 DNA reads as TGTGCCACCAGTGACGGTCGGCCCCAGCATTTT.

Many counts were recorded for this clonotype. The DNA for the CDR3 is TGTGCCAGCAGCAAAGGACTAGCGGGAGGTCCTCAAGAGACCCAGTACTTC. It encodes CASSKGLAGGPQETQYF. The chain uses TRBV7-2 and TRBJ2-5; 14 positions agree with TRBD2. Unmatched junction bases numbered 7, after V lost 5 bases and J lost 2 bases. The CDR3 extends over 17 amino acids. CDR1 and CDR2 (germline): SGHTA, FQGNSA.

To note about this clonotype: Given a much more abundant clone one base away, this may be a read error. The chain is built from TRBV9 and TRBJ1-5, with D possibly TRBD1 on 6 matching bases. Germline V CDR1 and CDR2: SGDLS, YYNGEE. CDR3 length: 13 amino acids. CDR3 in amino acids: CVSSVDSDQPQHF. CDR3 DNA sequence: TGTGTCAGCAGCGTGGACAGTGATCAGCCCCAGCATTTT.

This clonotype showed up just a few times. The chain recombines TRBV19 with TRBJ2-7; no definite D call. CDR1 and CDR2 (germline): LNHDA, SQIVND (reference sequence). The V end was cut by 5 bases, the J end by 4 bases, with 18 bases between. The CDR3 consists of 15 residues. The CDR3 reads CASSRSVAPPYEQYF. The DNA of the CDR3 is TGTGCCAGTAGTCGAAGTGTCGCTCCGCCTTACGAGCAGTACTTC.

For this clonotype: Mismatch with germline at one junction end may stem from a read error. V is TRBV6-2 or TRBV6-3 and J is TRBJ2-1; 11 bases agree with TRBD2. Germline V lookup: CDR1 MNHEY, CDR2 SVGEGT. The CDR3 sequence is 15 residues long. Written as DNA, the CDR3 is TGTGCCAGCAGTTCCGGGACTAGCGGCTACAATAAGCAGTTCTTC. Amino acid sequence: CASSSGTSGYNKQFF.

At least ten counts were recorded for this clonotype. This rearrangement joins TRBV28 to TRBJ2-1; D not resolved. CDR1 is MDHEN and CDR2 is SYDVKM in the germline V gene. This CDR3 comprises 11 residues. Trimming took off 6 bases at V and 10 bases at J, with 10 bases between the two ends. The CDR3 here is CASRAPTEQFF. CDR3 nucleotides: TGTGCCAGCAGGGCCCCCACCGAGCAGTTCTTC.

Many counts were recorded for this clonotype. The chain is built from TRBV19 and TRBJ2-7, with 8 bases identical to TRBD1. The CDR3 loop spans 14 amino acids. The junction had 8 bases not matched to a gene; V was cut back by 5 bases and J by 5 bases. Germline V gene sequence: CDR1 LNHDA, CDR2 SQIVND (reference sequence). Written as DNA, the CDR3 is TGTGCCAGTAGTGAACAGGGGGTTAGTCACGAGCAGTACTTC. Protein sequence: CASSEQGVSHEQYF.

The chain links TRBV29-1 to TRBJ1-2; D unresolved. The germline gives CDR1 SQVTM, CDR2 ANQGSEA. The CDR3 is 12 amino acids. V lost 2 bases, J lost 8 bases, and 12 bases lay in between. The chain's CDR3 is CSVESGMGGYTF. In DNA form, the CDR3 reads TGCAGCGTTGAATCGGGGATGGGGGGCTACACCTTC.

The CDR3 region is CASSRYGEKLFF. The CDR3 DNA is TGTGCCAGCTCGAGGTATGGCGAAAAACTGTTTTTT. The chain joins TRBV14 to TRBJ1-4; no clear D gene. The CDR3 contains 12 residues. Per the germline V gene, CDR1 is SGHDN and CDR2 is FVKESK. V lost 8 bases, J lost 8 bases, and 12 bases lay in between.

This chain uses TRBV27 with TRBJ1-6; 7 bases map to TRBD1. The CDR3 sequence is 14 residues long. Per the germline V gene, CDR1 is MNHEY and CDR2 is SMNVEV (reference sequence). The ends lost 5 bases at V and 7 bases at J; junction bases unmatched: 5. The CDR3 protein is CASSTGTENSPLHF. The CDR3 DNA reads TGTGCCAGCAGTACCGGGACAGAAAATTCACCCCTCCACTTT.

This clonotype showed up just a few times. The chain uses TRBV7-9 and TRBJ2-7; no definite D call. CDR3 length: 14 amino acids. Trimming took off 4 bases at V and 2 bases at J, with 12 bases between the two ends. In germline, CDR1 is SEHNR, CDR2 FQNEAQ (reference sequence). CDR3 loop: CASSYDGAPYEQYF. For the CDR3, the DNA is TGTGCCAGCAGCTACGACGGAGCACCCTACGAGCAGTACTTC.

As DNA, the CDR3 is TGTGCCAGTAGTATAGATCTCGCAGCTGGGGAGCTGTTTTTT. This codes for CASSIDLAAGELFF. The chain combines TRBV19 with TRBJ2-2; no clear D. Trimming cost V 0 bases and J 8 bases, with 10 bases left between them. This CDR3 has 14 residues. The germline V gene has CDR1 LNHDA and CDR2 SQIVND (reference sequence).

Many counts were recorded for this clonotype. This chain connects TRBV12-3 or TRBV12-4 to TRBJ2-1; 10 nucleotides line up with TRBD1. V was clipped by 4 bases and J by 9 bases; unmatched bases: 9. CDR3 size: 15 residues. The CDR3 reads CASSSPGQGRGEQFF. DNA for the CDR3: TGTGCCAGCAGTTCCCCGGGACAGGGGCGAGGTGAGCAGTTCTTC.

This clonotype appeared many times. This chain joins TRBV6-1 and TRBJ2-7; perhaps TRBD1 as D (5 bases). Germline lookup yields CDR1 MNHNS and CDR2 SASEGT. This CDR3 is 12 amino acids long. V was trimmed by 5 bases and J by 5 bases, leaving 10 bases between them. CDR3 bases: TGTGCCAGCAGTATCCAGGACAACGAGCAGTACTTC. Its translation is CASSIQDNEQYF.